Following are 25 T cell receptor beta chains from one sample sequenced in a study of cytomegalovirus exposure and HLA in healthy donors. In the PCR, 60 Vbeta and 13 Jbeta primers were used. The table came from immunoSEQ multiplex PCR; TCRdb's copy has only in-frame clones and leaves some out. The repertoire has about 200,000 clones, 65% to 85% of them found once; the top ten carry over 0.65%. The sequenced material came from PBMCs. The receptor source for this set is a boy aged 2 to 10 in good health and CMV-seronegative.

With regard to this clone: Distinct nucleotide sequences in the sample also encode this CDR3. The chain has TRBV5-1 and TRBJ2-1, with TRBD1 identical over 7 bases. CDR3 length equals 16 residues. V dropped 0 bases and J dropped 0; count of bases not matched to a gene: 3. The V gene's germline CDR1 is SGHRS and CDR2 YFSETQ. The chain's CDR3 is CASSLAGGSSYNEQFF. DNA of the CDR3: TGCGCCAGCAGCTTGGCAGGGGGTAGCTCCTACAATGAGCAGTTCTTC.

J is TRBJ1-2 and V is TRBV7-6; weak D call: TRBD1 (5 bases). The germline V gene has CDR1 SGHVS and CDR2 FNYEAQ. The ends were cut back, 5 bases at V and 7 bases at J, with 17 bases in the middle. The CDR3 runs to 14 residues. The CDR3 here is CASSPRNRIGGYTF. The CDR3 DNA is TGTGCCAGCAGCCCAAGAAACAGGATAGGTGGCTACACCTTC.

This chain uses TRBV29-1 with TRBJ2-5, with TRBD2 matching over 11 bases. This CDR3 comprises 15 residues. Germline V gene lookup returns CDR1 SQVTM and CDR2 ANQGSEA. The trim removed 4 bases at V and 5 bases at J, leaving 9 bases unmatched. The CDR3 loop reads CSVGPTSGSMETQYF. The CDR3 DNA follows: TGCAGCGTTGGGCCAACTAGCGGGAGCATGGAGACCCAGTACTTC.

The J gene is TRBJ2-7, the V gene TRBV6-1; 9 bases line up with TRBD2. V lost 4 bases to trimming and J lost 0 bases; unmatched junction nucleotides: 10. The CDR3 loop spans 17 amino acids. The germline gives CDR1 MNHNS, CDR2 SASEGT. In DNA, the CDR3 is TGTGCCAGCAGTGCCCCCTATGATAGCGGGGGCTCCTACGAGCAGTACTTC. Encoded protein: CASSAPYDSGGSYEQYF.

This chain connects TRBV6-1 to TRBJ2-1; 11 bases are shared with TRBD1. Germline trimming cut 8 bases from V and 6 bases from J; bases unmatched to any gene: 9. The CDR3 totals 15 residues. The germline V gene encodes CDR1 MNHNS and CDR2 SASEGT. The CDR3 region is CASGIGQGAGNEQFF. Here the CDR3 DNA reads TGTGCCAGCGGTATCGGACAGGGGGCTGGCAATGAGCAGTTCTTC.

The V and J genes are TRBV5-6 and TRBJ1-1; D is ambiguous. The V end was cut by 4 bases, the J end by 11 bases, with 15 bases between. Germline CDR1 and CDR2: SGHDT and YYEEEE. The CDR3 consists of 12 residues. In DNA form, the CDR3 reads TGTGCCAGCAGCCGTTACGGGGAGAGGGCTTTCTTT. Translated, it gives CASSRYGERAFF. Supplemented by reference TRBV5-6 and TRBJ1-1, the full variable domain reads DAGVTQSPTHLIKTRGQQVTLRCSPKSGHDTVSWYQQALGQGPQFIFQYYEEEERQRGNFPDRFSGHQFPNYSSELNVNALLLGDSALYLCASSRYGERAFFGQGTRLTVV.

This clone was picked up one time. The V and J genes are TRBV2 and TRBJ2-7, with 7 bases fitting TRBD1. The CDR3 runs to 12 residues. CDR1 is SNHLY and CDR2 is FYNNEI in the germline V gene. Unmatched junction bases numbered 6, after V lost 5 bases and J lost 8 bases. CDR3 amino acids: CASSFTGEQQYF. CDR3 sequence (DNA): TGTGCCAGCAGTTTCACAGGGGAACAGCAGTACTTC.

V is TRBV19 and J is TRBJ2-3; D remains ambiguous. The V end was cut by 3 bases, the J end by 0 bases, with 16 bases between. This CDR3 has 17 amino acids. The germline V gene encodes CDR1 LNHDA and CDR2 SQIVND (reference sequence). The CDR3 here is CASSMFSVGSSTDTQYF. The CDR3 DNA reads as TGTGCCAGTAGTATGTTTTCGGTGGGCTCTAGCACAGATACGCAGTATTTT.

The chain couples TRBV9 to TRBJ2-3; 7 bases agree with TRBD2. V lost 3 bases, J lost 6 bases, and 13 bases stayed unmatched. The V gene's germline CDR1 is SGDLS and CDR2 YYNGEE. This CDR3 contains 16 residues. Here the CDR3 reads CASSALGGGGTDTQYF. The CDR3 bases are TGTGCCAGCAGCGCCCTAGGCGGGGGAGGGACCGATACGCAGTATTTT.

The V call is TRBV4-1, the J call TRBJ2-7, with D tentatively TRBD2 (6 bases). The germline gives CDR1 MGHRA, CDR2 YSYEKL. This CDR3 is built from 15 residues. V lost 0 bases and J lost 3, with 12 bases in between. The CDR3 DNA is TGCGCCAGCAGCCAAGAAAATGCCGGGAGCTACGAGCAGTACTTC. Translation gives CASSQENAGSYEQYF.

The chain recombines TRBV7-3 with TRBJ2-7; 8 bases agree with TRBD1. This CDR3 region has 15 residues. CDR1 and CDR2 from the germline V gene are SGHTA and FQGTGA. V lost 5 bases to trimming and J lost 7 bases; unmatched junction nucleotides: 13. The CDR3 DNA reads as TGTGCCAGCAGCCTCACCGGGACAGGTTTAGGGGAGCAGTACTTC. Its translation is CASSLTGTGLGEQYF. Full variable domain (outside the CDR3, taken from reference TRBV7-3 and TRBJ2-7): GAGVSQTPSNKVTEKGKYVELRCDPISGHTALYWYRQSLGQGPEFLIYFQGTGAADDSGLPNDRFFAVRPEGSVSTLKIQRTERGDSAVYLCASSLTGTGLGEQYFGPGTRLTVT.

About this clone itself: Other DNA sequences from this sample encode an identical CDR3 as well. V usage is TRBV30 and J usage is TRBJ2-1; D perhaps matches TRBD2 (6 bases). Looked up from germline, CDR1 is GTSNPN and CDR2 is SVGIG (reference sequence). Trimming shortened V by 0 bases and J by 0 bases, and 6 bases separated the two germline ends. The CDR3 loop spans 14 amino acids. The CDR3 DNA reads TGTGCCTGGAGTGTGGGGGGCTCCTACAATGAGCAGTTCTTC. Translation: CAWSVGGSYNEQFF.

The rearrangement links TRBV18 to TRBJ1-1, with 7 bases matching TRBD1. CDR3 length: 15 residues. J was trimmed by 1 base and V by 4 bases; bases with no gene match: 6. Germline assignment: CDR1 KGHSH and CDR2 LQKENI. CDR3 nucleotide sequence: TGTGCCAGCTCACTGTCGACAGGGACGAACACTGAAGCTTTCTTT. The encoded protein is CASSLSTGTNTEAFF.

The chain has TRBV4-1 and TRBJ2-7; TRBD2 is a possible D gene (5 bases). Trimming cost V 0 bases and J 2 bases, with 14 bases left between them. The CDR3 sequence is 16 residues long. Germline CDR1 and CDR2: MGHRA and YSYEKL. This CDR3 reads CASSQDFAGLAYEQYF. The CDR3 nucleotides are TGCGCCAGCAGCCAAGATTTCGCAGGACTCGCCTACGAGCAGTACTTC.

J is TRBJ1-1 and V is TRBV12-5; 10 positions agree with TRBD1. V shed 6 bases and J 4 bases; nucleotides not matched to a gene: 8. From germline, CDR1 is LGHNT and CDR2 FRNRAP. The CDR3 spans 15 residues. CDR3 DNA sequence: TGTGCTAGTGGGGGAGACAGGGGGCTTGGCACTGAAGCTTTCTTT. This encodes CASGGDRGLGTEAFF.

This sequence joins TRBV10-3 and TRBJ2-1, with D perhaps TRBD2 (5 bases). CDR3 size: 15 residues. Trimming cost V 7 bases and J 0 bases, with 13 bases left between them. CDR1 is ENHRY, CDR2 SYGVKD, per germline. CDR3 residues: CAIMRAESSYNEQFF. Written as DNA, the CDR3 is TGTGCCATCATGCGGGCGGAAAGCTCCTACAATGAGCAGTTCTTC.

The J gene is TRBJ2-2, the V gene TRBV7-6; D is possibly TRBD2 (6 bases). This CDR3 contains 16 residues. V lost 7 bases and J lost 1, with 16 bases in between. In germline, CDR1 is SGHVS, CDR2 FNYEAQ. The CDR3 sequence: CASTLWGVQNTGELFF. The CDR3 DNA reads TGTGCCAGCACCCTGTGGGGGGTACAGAACACCGGGGAGCTGTTTTTT.

This clone was observed a single time. The chain joins TRBV27 to TRBJ2-3, with 7 bases that match TRBD2. CDR1 and CDR2 from the germline V gene are MNHEY and SMNVEV (reference sequence). The CDR3 is 15 residues long. J lost 0 bases, V lost 8 bases, and 8 bases had no gene match. CDR3 amino acids: CASGISGSSTDTQYF. The CDR3 nucleotides are TGTGCCAGCGGGATTAGCGGGTCAAGCACAGATACGCAGTATTTT.

This clone was seen only a few times. The chain uses TRBV4-1 and TRBJ2-7; 7 bases agree with TRBD1. After removal of 3 bases from V and 4 bases from J, the junction contained 6 bases not matched to a gene. This CDR3 contains 14 residues. The germline gives CDR1 MGHRA, CDR2 YSYEKL. The chain's CDR3 is CASSQRQGEYEQYF. CDR3 sequence (DNA): TGCGCCAGCAGCCAGAGACAGGGAGAGTACGAGCAGTACTTC.

A note on this clone: The same CDR3 also results from other DNA sequences found in this sample. V is TRBV2 and J is TRBJ2-7; 14 bases match TRBD2. Germline V gives CDR1 SNHLY, CDR2 FYNNEI. The trim removed 6 bases at V and 5 bases at J, leaving 9 bases unmatched. This CDR3 region has 16 residues. The CDR3 nucleotides read TGTGCCAGCAGGGACTGGACTAGCGGGAGGATCAACGAGCAGTACTTC. This codes for CASRDWTSGRINEQYF.

This clone was observed once. The rearrangement joins TRBV6-1 to TRBJ1-5, with 7 bases lining up with TRBD1. From germline, CDR1 is MNHNS and CDR2 SASEGT. V lost 6 bases to trimming and J lost 7 bases; unmatched junction nucleotides: 12. The length of the CDR3 is 15 residues. This CDR3 reads CASRTDREKIQPQHF. CDR3 DNA sequence: TGTGCCAGCAGGACCGACAGGGAGAAAATCCAGCCCCAGCATTTT.

The chain uses TRBV11-1 and TRBJ2-1; TRBD1 aligns across 7 bases. The CDR3 length is 13 residues. Looked up from germline, CDR1 is SGHAT and CDR2 is FQDESV (reference sequence). V shed 3 bases and J 8 bases; nucleotides not matched to a gene: 4. The DNA for the CDR3 is TGTGCCAGCAGCTTTGTAACAGGGGATGAGCAGTTCTTC. This encodes CASSFVTGDEQFF.

V is TRBV27 and J is TRBJ1-6; 9 nucleotides align to TRBD1. CDR1 and CDR2 from the germline V gene are MNHEY and SMNVEV (reference sequence). The CDR3 sequence is 15 residues long. J was trimmed by 6 bases and V by 3 bases; bases with no gene match: 3. This CDR3 is CASSFGTGINSPLHF. CDR3 DNA sequence: TGTGCCAGCAGTTTCGGGACAGGGATTAATTCACCCCTCCACTTT.

The genes are TRBV11-2 and TRBJ2-7; D unclear. This CDR3 comprises 14 residues. Germline lookup yields CDR1 SGHAT and CDR2 FQNNGV. V was clipped by 3 bases and J by 0 bases, with 9 bases between them. The CDR3 spells CASSLKQISYEQYF. DNA for the CDR3: TGTGCCAGCAGCTTGAAACAGATCTCCTACGAGCAGTACTTC.

This clone appeared a single time. J is TRBJ2-7 and V is TRBV28, with 7 bases matching TRBD1. Germline lookup yields CDR1 MDHEN and CDR2 SYDVKM. The V gene end was trimmed by 5 bases and the J gene end by 6 bases; junction bases not matched to a gene: 13. The length of the CDR3 is 15 residues. CDR3 bases: TGTGCCAGCAGTCTACTGGGACAGACTCGGGGCGAGCAGTACTTC. Its translation is CASSLLGQTRGEQYF.